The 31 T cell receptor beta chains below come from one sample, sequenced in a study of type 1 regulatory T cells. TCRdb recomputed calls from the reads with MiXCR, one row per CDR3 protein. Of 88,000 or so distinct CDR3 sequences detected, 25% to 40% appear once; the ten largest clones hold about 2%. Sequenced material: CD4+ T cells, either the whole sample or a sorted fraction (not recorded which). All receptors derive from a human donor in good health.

The CDR3 sequence: CASSLLAGGTDTQYF. CDR3 nucleotide sequence: TGTGCCAGCAGCTTACTAGCGGGAGGCACAGATACGCAGTATTTT. The J gene is TRBJ2-3, the V gene TRBV7-8; the match to TRBD2 covers 10 bases. J gave up 1 base and V 2 bases, and 0 bases lay outside the gene matches. This CDR3 contains 15 residues. Germline CDR1 and CDR2: SGHVS and FQNEAQ.

The CDR3 DNA reads TGTGCCAGCAGCTTGGAGGGACTGACTACCTACGAGCAGTACTTC. This sequence encodes CASSLEGLTTYEQYF. This rearrangement joins TRBV5-5 to TRBJ2-7; D perhaps matches TRBD2 (6 bases). V was trimmed by 0 bases and J by 2 bases, leaving 12 bases between them. Germline-derived CDR1 and CDR2 are SGHKS and YYEKEE (reference sequence). The CDR3 spans 15 residues.

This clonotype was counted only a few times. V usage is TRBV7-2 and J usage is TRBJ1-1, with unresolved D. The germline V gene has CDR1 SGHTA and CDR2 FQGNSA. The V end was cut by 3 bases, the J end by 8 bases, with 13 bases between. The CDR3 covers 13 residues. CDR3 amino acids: CASSLLIGPEAFF. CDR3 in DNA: TGTGCCAGCAGCTTGCTTATAGGCCCAGAAGCTTTCTTT.

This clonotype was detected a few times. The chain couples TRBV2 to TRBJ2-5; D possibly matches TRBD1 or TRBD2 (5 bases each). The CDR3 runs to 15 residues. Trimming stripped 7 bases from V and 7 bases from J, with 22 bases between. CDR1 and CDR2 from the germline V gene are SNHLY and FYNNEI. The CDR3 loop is CASTVGSGSRGTQYF. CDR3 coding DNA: TGTGCCAGCACCGTTGGTTCAGGGTCCCGGGGGACCCAGTACTTC.

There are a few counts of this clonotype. The chain's CDR3 is CSAIQGPGEKLFF. CDR3 nucleotides: TGCAGTGCTATACAGGGACCGGGTGAAAAACTGTTTTTT. The gene calls are TRBV20-1 and TRBJ1-4, with D tentatively TRBD1 (6 bases). V gave up 4 bases and J gave up 7 bases, with 13 bases separating them. Germline V lookup: CDR1 DFQATT, CDR2 SNEGSKA (reference sequence). The CDR3 runs to 13 residues.

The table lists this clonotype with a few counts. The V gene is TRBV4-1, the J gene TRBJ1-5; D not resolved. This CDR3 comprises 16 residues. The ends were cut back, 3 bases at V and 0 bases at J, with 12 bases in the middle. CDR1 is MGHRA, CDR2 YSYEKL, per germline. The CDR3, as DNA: TGCGCCAGCAGCCAGCTCTCAGGCTATAGCAATCAGCCCCAGCATTTT. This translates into CASSQLSGYSNQPQHF.

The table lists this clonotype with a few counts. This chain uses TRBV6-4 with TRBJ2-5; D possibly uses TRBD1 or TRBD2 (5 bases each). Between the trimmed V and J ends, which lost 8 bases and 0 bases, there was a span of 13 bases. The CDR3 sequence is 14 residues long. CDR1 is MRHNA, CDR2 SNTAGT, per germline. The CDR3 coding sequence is TGTGCCAGCTGGGGACGGAGGTACCAAGAGACCCAGTACTTC. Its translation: CASWGRRYQETQYF.

This CDR3 reads CASRPRAPRGASGANVLTF. CDR3 DNA: TGTGCCAGCAGACCTAGGGCGCCCAGGGGAGCTTCCGGGGCCAACGTCCTGACTTTC. The V gene is TRBV7-8, the J gene TRBJ2-6; tentative D call: TRBD1 (6 bases). The CDR3 spans 19 residues. Germline V CDR1 and CDR2: SGHVS, FQNEAQ. The V end lost 6 bases, the J end lost 4 bases, and 25 bases lay between the germline ends.

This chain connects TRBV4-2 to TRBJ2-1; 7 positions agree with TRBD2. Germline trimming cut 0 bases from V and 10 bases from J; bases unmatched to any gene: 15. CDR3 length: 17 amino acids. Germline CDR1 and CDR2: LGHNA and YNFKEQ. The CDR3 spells CASSQELATGGREEQFF. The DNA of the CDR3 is TGTGCCAGCAGCCAAGAACTCGCGACTGGCGGGAGAGAGGAGCAGTTCTTC.

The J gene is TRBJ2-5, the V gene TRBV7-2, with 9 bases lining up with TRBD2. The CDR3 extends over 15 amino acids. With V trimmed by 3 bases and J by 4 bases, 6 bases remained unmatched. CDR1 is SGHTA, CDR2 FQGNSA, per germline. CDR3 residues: CASSFVAGELETQYF. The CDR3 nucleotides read TGTGCCAGCAGCTTCGTAGCGGGAGAGTTAGAGACCCAGTACTTC.

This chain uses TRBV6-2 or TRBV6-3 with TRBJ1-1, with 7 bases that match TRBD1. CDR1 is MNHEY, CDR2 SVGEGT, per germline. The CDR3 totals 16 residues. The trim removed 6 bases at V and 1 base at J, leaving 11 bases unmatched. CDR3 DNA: TGTGCCAGCAGAAAGGGCCTGGGACAGTCGAACACTGAAGCTTTCTTT. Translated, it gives CASRKGLGQSNTEAFF.

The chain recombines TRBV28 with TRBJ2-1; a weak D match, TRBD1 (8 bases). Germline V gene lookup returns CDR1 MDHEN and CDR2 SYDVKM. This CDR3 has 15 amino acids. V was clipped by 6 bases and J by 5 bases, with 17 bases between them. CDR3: CASRQGGGSHNEQFF. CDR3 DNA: TGTGCCAGCAGACAGGGGGGCGGGAGCCACAATGAGCAGTTCTTC.

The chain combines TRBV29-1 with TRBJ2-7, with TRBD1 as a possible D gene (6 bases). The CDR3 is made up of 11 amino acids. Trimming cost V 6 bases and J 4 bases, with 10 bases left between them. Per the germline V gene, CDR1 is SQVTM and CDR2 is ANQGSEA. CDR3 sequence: CSVEDSYEQYF. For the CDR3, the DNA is TGCAGCGTCGAGGACAGTTACGAGCAGTACTTC.

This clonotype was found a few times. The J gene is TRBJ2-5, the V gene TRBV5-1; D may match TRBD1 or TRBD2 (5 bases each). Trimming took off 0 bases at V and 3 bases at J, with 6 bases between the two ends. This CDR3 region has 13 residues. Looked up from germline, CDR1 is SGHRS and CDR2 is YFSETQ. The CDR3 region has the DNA TGCGCCAGCAGCTTGGTGGGGGAAGAGACCCAGTACTTC. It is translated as CASSLVGEETQYF.

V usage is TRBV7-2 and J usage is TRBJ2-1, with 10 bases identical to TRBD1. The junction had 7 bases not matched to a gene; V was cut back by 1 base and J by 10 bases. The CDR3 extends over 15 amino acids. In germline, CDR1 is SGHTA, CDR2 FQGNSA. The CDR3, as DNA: TGTGCCAGCAGCTTAGGGGGACAGGGGTCTCGAGAGCAGTTCTTC. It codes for CASSLGGQGSREQFF.

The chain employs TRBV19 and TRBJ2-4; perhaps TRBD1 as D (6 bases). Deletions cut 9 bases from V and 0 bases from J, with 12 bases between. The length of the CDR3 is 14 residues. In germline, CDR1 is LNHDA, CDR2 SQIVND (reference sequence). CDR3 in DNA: TGTGCCAGCCAAGGACAGCTAGCCAAAAACATTCAGTACTTC. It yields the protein CASQGQLAKNIQYF.

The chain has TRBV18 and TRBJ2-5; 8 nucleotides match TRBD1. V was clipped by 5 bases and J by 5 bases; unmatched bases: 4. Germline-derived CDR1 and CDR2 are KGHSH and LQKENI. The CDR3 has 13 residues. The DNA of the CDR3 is TGTGCCAGCTCAGCCGGACAGGGTGAGACCCAGTACTTC. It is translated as CASSAGQGETQYF.

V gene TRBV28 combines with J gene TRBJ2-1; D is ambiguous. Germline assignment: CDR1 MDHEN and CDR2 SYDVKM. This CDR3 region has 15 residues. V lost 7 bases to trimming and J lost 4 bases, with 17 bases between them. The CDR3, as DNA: TGTGCCAGCACCTCCCTAAGTCAGTTTTACAATGAGCAGTTCTTC. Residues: CASTSLSQFYNEQFF.

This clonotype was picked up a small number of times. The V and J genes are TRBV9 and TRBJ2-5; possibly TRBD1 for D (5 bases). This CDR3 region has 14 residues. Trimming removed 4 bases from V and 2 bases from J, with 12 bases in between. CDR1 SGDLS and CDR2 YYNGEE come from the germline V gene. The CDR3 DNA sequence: TGTGCCAGCAGCCCCCGCCAGGGTCAAGAGACCCAGTACTTC. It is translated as CASSPRQGQETQYF.

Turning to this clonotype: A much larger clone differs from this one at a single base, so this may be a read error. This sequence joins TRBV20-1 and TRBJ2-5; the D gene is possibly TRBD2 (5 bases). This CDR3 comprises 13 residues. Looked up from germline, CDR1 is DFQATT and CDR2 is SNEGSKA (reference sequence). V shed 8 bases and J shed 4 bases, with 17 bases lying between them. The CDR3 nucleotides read TGCAGTACGGAGATGGTGGCGGGAGAGACCCAGTACTTC. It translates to CSTEMVAGETQYF.

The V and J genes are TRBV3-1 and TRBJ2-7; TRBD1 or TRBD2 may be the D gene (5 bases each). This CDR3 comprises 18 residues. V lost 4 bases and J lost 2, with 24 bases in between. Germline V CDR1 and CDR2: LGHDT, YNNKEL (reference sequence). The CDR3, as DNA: TGTGCCAGCAGCCCCCTACCCGCCGGGACCCACGCCGCCTACGAGCAGTACTTC. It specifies CASSPLPAGTHAAYEQYF.

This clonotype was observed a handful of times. The DNA for the CDR3 is TGCGCCAGCAGCTTGGAGAGGGGAATCCCCCTAAGCTCCTACGAGCAGTACTTC. As protein: CASSLERGIPLSSYEQYF. The chain has TRBV5-1 and TRBJ2-7; either TRBD1 or TRBD2 may supply D (5 bases each). The CDR3 is made up of 18 amino acids. From germline, CDR1 is SGHRS and CDR2 YFSETQ. The V end lost 0 bases, the J end lost 0 bases, and 19 bases lay between the germline ends.

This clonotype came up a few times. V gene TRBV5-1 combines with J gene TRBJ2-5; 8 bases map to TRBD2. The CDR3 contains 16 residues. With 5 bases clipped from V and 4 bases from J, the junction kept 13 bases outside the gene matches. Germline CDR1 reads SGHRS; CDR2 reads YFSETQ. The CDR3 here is CASRPGLGVRGETQYF. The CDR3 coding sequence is TGCGCCAGCAGGCCGGGACTAGGGGTTCGTGGAGAGACCCAGTACTTC.

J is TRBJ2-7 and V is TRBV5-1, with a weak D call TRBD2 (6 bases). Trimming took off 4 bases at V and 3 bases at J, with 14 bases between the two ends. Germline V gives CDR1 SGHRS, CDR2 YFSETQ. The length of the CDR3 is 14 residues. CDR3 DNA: TGCGCCAGCAGCCTTGGCGGGATAGGCTACGAGCAGTACTTC. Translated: CASSLGGIGYEQYF.

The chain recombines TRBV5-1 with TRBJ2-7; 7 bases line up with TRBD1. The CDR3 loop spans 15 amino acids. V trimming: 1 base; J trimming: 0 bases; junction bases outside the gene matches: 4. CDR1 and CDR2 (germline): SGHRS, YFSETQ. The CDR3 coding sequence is TGCGCCAGCAGCTTGACCGGGACAGACTCCTACGAGCAGTACTTC. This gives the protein CASSLTGTDSYEQYF.

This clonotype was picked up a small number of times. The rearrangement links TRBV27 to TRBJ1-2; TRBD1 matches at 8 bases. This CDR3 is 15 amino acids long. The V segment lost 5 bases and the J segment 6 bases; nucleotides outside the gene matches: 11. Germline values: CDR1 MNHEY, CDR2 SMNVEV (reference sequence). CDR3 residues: CASSINGQGTHGYTF. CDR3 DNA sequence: TGTGCCAGCAGTATTAACGGACAGGGAACACATGGCTACACCTTC.

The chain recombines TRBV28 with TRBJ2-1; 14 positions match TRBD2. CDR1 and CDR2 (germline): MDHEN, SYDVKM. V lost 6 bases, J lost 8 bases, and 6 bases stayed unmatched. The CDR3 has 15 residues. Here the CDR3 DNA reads TGTGCCAGCAGCTTGACTAGCGGGAGGGGGCATGAGCAGTTCTTC. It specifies CASSLTSGRGHEQFF. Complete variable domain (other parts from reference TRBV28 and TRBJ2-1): DVKVTQSSRYLVKRTGEKVFLECVQDMDHENMFWYRQDPGLGLRLIYFSYDVKMKEKGDIPEGYSVSREKKERFSLILESASTNQTSMYLCASSLTSGRGHEQFFGPGTRLTVL.

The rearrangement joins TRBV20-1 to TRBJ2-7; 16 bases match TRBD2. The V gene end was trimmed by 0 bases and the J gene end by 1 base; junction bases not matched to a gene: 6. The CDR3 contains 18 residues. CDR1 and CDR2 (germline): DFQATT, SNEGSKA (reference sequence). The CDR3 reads CSARDPGLAGGSSYEQYF. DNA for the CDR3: TGCAGTGCTAGAGACCCGGGACTAGCGGGAGGGTCTTCCTACGAGCAGTACTTC.

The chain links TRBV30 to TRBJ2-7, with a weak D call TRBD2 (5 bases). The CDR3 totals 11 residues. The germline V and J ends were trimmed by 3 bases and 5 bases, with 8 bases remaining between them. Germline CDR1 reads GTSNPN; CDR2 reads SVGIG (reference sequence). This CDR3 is CAWSRLNEQYF. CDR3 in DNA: TGTGCCTGGAGCCGACTAAACGAGCAGTACTTC.

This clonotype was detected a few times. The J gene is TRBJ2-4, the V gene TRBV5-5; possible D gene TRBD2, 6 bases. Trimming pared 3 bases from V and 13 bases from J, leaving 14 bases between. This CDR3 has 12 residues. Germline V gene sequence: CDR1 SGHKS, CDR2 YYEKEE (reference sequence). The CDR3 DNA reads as TGTGCCAGCAGCTCACGCGGGAACCGCCAGTACTTC. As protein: CASSSRGNRQYF.

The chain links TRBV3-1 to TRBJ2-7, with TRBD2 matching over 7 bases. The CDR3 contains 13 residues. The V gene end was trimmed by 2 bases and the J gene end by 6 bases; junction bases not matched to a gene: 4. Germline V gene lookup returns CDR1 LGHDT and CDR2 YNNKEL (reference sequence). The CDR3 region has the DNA TGTGCCAGCAGCCAACGGACTAGAATCGAGCAGTACTTC. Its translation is CASSQRTRIEQYF.